This T cell receptor beta chain derives from a study of cytomegalovirus exposure and HLA in healthy donors. The CDR3 spans 13 residues. With V trimmed by 6 bases and J by 4 bases, 9 bases remained unmatched. Germline CDR1 is SQVTM and CDR2 is ANQGSEA. PCR used 60 Vbeta primers and 13 Jbeta primers. TCRdb keeps only in-frame clones here, not all; method: immunoSEQ multiplex PCR. The sample holds about 190,000 clones, around 84% seen once. The donors were healthy bone marrow donors. The chain joins TRBV29-1 to TRBJ2-7, with 7 bases lining up with TRBD2. The source is a man between 40 and 49 years old in good health and CMV-seropositive. Input material: PBMCs. CDR3 DNA sequence: TGCAGCGTCGCCACAGGTAGCGGGTACGAGCAGTACTTC. This encodes CSVATGSGYEQYF.